Below, 14 T cell receptor beta chains from the same sample are listed, as sequenced in a study of cytomegalovirus exposure and HLA in healthy donors. The primer mix had 60 Vbeta and 13 Jbeta primers. Clones were read by immunoSEQ multiplex PCR, and TCRdb kept only the in-frame ones, dropping some. This table has about 140,000 clones, under 80% appearing once. Sample: PBMCs. The source of these receptors is a woman in her forties or fifties in good health and CMV-seropositive.

The J gene is TRBJ2-5, the V gene TRBV9; TRBD1 agrees at 12 bases. The J call is uncertain, as TRBJ2-7 better fits the DNA end. The CDR3 is made up of 14 amino acids. CDR1 and CDR2 from the germline V gene are SGDLS and YYNGEE. In DNA, the CDR3 is TGTGCCAGCGGACCGGGACAGGGGGCTTACGAGCAGTACTTC. This codes for CASGPGQGAYEQYF.

CDR3 residues: CASSFRSLSYEQYF. In DNA form, the CDR3 reads TGTGCCAGCAGTTTTCGGTCCCTTTCCTACGAGCAGTACTTC. The chain couples TRBV28 to TRBJ2-7, with D unclear. The CDR3 runs 14 residues. In germline, CDR1 is MDHEN, CDR2 SYDVKM. The germline V and J ends were trimmed by 3 bases and 1 base, with 10 bases remaining between them.

The chain is built from TRBV5-8 and TRBJ2-5; 11 bases are shared with TRBD2. The CDR3 consists of 16 residues. Trimming at V came to 4 bases and at J to 1 base, leaving 6 bases not matched to a gene. Germline-derived CDR1 and CDR2 are SGHTS and YDEGEE. CDR3 residues: CASSKTSGASQETQYF. CDR3 coding DNA: TGTGCCAGCAGCAAGACTAGCGGGGCTTCCCAAGAGACCCAGTACTTC.

The V and J genes are TRBV7-2 and TRBJ2-5; D possibly corresponds to TRBD2 (5 bases). Per germline, CDR1 SGHTA and CDR2 FQGNSA. This CDR3 has 12 residues. V was shortened by 5 bases and J by 5 bases, with 9 bases between the two germline ends. CDR3 bases: TGTGCCAGCAGCCGCCCGGGGGAGACCCAGTACTTC. It encodes CASSRPGETQYF. Full variable domain (remainder filled in from reference TRBV7-2 and TRBJ2-5): GAGVSQSPSNKVTEKGKDVELRCDPISGHTALYWYRQSLGQGLEFLIYFQGNSAPDKSGLPSDRFSAERTGGSVSTLTIQRTQQEDSAVYLCASSRPGETQYFGPGTRLLVL.

There are a few counts of this clone. V usage is TRBV30 and J usage is TRBJ1-6, with a tentative D call TRBD1 (6 bases). Trimming pared 0 bases from V and 9 bases from J, leaving 12 bases between. This CDR3 region has 14 residues. CDR1 and CDR2 from the germline V gene are GTSNPN and SVGIG (reference sequence). CDR3: CAWSVNREISPLHF. The CDR3 region has the DNA TGTGCCTGGAGTGTAAACAGGGAGATTTCACCCCTCCACTTT.

The V call is TRBV5-1, the J call TRBJ2-1; maybe TRBD1 (6 bases). The germline gives CDR1 SGHRS, CDR2 YFSETQ. Trimming pared 2 bases from V and 5 bases from J, leaving 17 bases between. The CDR3 totals 16 residues. CDR3 residues: CASSFQPGHEDNEQFF. As DNA, the CDR3 is TGCGCCAGCAGCTTCCAGCCGGGACACGAGGACAATGAGCAGTTCTTC.

This chain uses TRBV5-7 with TRBJ1-6; D unclear. TRBV5-7 is an open reading frame, and its role is uncertain. There are 16 residues in the CDR3. The V end was cut by 4 bases, the J end by 1 base, with 12 bases between. CDR3 in amino acids: CASSVSSGSYNSPLHF. In DNA, the CDR3 is TGTGCCAGCAGCGTCAGCTCAGGTTCCTATAATTCACCCCTCCACTTT.

Concerning this clone: The same CDR3 arises from other DNA sequences in this sample as well. The chain employs TRBV29-1 and TRBJ1-1; 8 nucleotides agree with TRBD1. V was clipped by 5 bases and J by 6 bases; unmatched bases: 5. This CDR3 spans 12 amino acids. Germline V gene data show CDR1 as SQVTM and CDR2 as ANQGSEA. The CDR3 reads CSVQGQGAEAFF. As DNA, the CDR3 is TGCAGCGTTCAAGGACAGGGAGCTGAAGCTTTCTTT.

This chain joins TRBV6-5 and TRBJ2-7; TRBD1 agrees at 8 bases. The CDR3 is 14 residues long. Trimming cost V 6 bases and J 7 bases; bases outside gene matches: 11. Germline V gene data show CDR1 as MNHEY and CDR2 as SVGAGI. The DNA of the CDR3 is TGTGCCAGCAGAACCGACAGGGGAGTCGAGGAGCAGTACTTC. Encoded protein: CASRTDRGVEEQYF.

The CDR3: CASSLFGTADQPQHF. CDR3 nucleotides: TGTGCCAGCAGTTTATTTGGGACAGCAGATCAGCCCCAGCATTTT. The J gene is TRBJ1-5, the V gene TRBV27, with 7 bases matching TRBD1. Per the germline V gene, CDR1 is MNHEY and CDR2 is SMNVEV (reference sequence). The CDR3 contains 15 residues. Trimming at V came to 1 base and at J to 5 bases, leaving 5 bases not matched to a gene.

The V and J genes are TRBV7-3 and TRBJ2-7; 8 bases fit TRBD1. The CDR3 runs 15 residues. Trimming removed 5 bases from V and 1 base from J; junction bases left unmatched: 7. From germline, CDR1 is SGHTA and CDR2 FQGTGA. The DNA of the CDR3 is TGTGCCAGCAGCCACACTACAGGGGGGTCCTACGAGCAGTACTTC. Protein sequence: CASSHTTGGSYEQYF. Combining the CDR3 with reference TRBV7-3 and TRBJ2-7 gives the whole variable domain GAGVSQTPSNKVTEKGKYVELRCDPISGHTALYWYRQSLGQGPEFLIYFQGTGAADDSGLPNDRFFAVRPEGSVSTLKIQRTERGDSAVYLCASSHTTGGSYEQYFGPGTRLTVT.

The V call is TRBV5-1, the J call TRBJ1-1, with unresolved D. This CDR3 has 15 amino acids. The germline V gene encodes CDR1 SGHRS and CDR2 YFSETQ. Trimming removed 0 bases from V and 0 bases from J, with 9 bases in between. The CDR3 region is CASSLASFLNTEAFF. The CDR3 nucleotides read TGCGCCAGCAGCTTGGCCTCCTTTCTGAACACTGAAGCTTTCTTT.

This clone was seen more than once but under ten times. CDR3 bases: TGTGCCAGCAGTGGAGGTCGGGATACGCAGTATTTT. This translates into CASSGGRDTQYF. The chain combines TRBV9 with TRBJ2-3; D might be TRBD2 (5 bases). Trimming took 5 bases from V and 6 from J, leaving 10 bases between them. Germline CDR1 SGDLS, CDR2 YYNGEE. CDR3 length: 12 residues.

This chain joins TRBV5-1 and TRBJ2-3; 9 bases align to TRBD2. The CDR3 is made up of 15 amino acids. Trimming cost V 3 bases and J 2 bases; bases outside gene matches: 4. Germline CDR1 and CDR2: SGHRS and YFSETQ. The CDR3 bases are TGCGCCAGCAGCTCCCTAGCGGGGAACACAGATACGCAGTATTTT. Protein product: CASSSLAGNTDTQYF.